This T cell receptor beta chain was identified in a study of neurological immune-mediated disorders. Via MiXCR, TCRdb re-called the 5' RACE reads, giving one row per CDR3 protein. The table records 65,000 to 85,000 distinct CDR3 sequences, almost 6% of them present only once. This clonotype was seen many times. Its antigen remains unidentified. V was shortened by 7 bases and J by 8 bases, with 13 bases between the two germline ends. The CDR3 runs to 11 residues. The germline V gene has CDR1 SQVTM and CDR2 ANQGSEA. Time point given: longitudinal time-point 2. For the unsorted libraries, 2 million PBMCs stored at -80 C served as input. Study outcomes and limitations: On phylogenetic grouping, the repertoires of 18 of 34 multiple sclerosis patients fell within one related-CDR3 cluster, constituting a possible signature. The greatest TCR clonal expansion occurred in HTLV-1-associated myelopathy and the least in multiple sclerosis, which fell below healthy controls.

This chain connects TRBV29-1 to TRBJ2-3; D may be TRBD2 (6 bases). Sample: PBMCs. The sequence derives from an older woman with multiple sclerosis. CDR3 sequence (DNA): TGCAGCGGGGGGGAGGATGGTACGCAGTATTTT. It is translated as CSGGEDGTQYF.